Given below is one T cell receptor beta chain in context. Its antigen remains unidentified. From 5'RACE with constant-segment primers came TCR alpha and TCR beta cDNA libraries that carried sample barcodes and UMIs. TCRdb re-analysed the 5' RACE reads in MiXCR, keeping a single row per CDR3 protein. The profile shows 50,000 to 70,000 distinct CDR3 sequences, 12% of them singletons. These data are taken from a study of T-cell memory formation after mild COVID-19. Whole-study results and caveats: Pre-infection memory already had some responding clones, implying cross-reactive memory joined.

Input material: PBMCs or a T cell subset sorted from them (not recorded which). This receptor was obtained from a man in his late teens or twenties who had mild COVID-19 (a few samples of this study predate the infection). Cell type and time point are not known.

CDR3 nucleotides: TGTGCCAGCAGTTTTAGGGCAGCAGACACTGAAGCTTTCTTT. This gives the protein CASSFRAADTEAFF. The chain carries TRBV12-3 or TRBV12-4 and TRBJ1-1, with D unclear. The CDR3 runs to 14 residues. V lost 3 bases and J 3 bases, leaving 11 bases between the germline ends.